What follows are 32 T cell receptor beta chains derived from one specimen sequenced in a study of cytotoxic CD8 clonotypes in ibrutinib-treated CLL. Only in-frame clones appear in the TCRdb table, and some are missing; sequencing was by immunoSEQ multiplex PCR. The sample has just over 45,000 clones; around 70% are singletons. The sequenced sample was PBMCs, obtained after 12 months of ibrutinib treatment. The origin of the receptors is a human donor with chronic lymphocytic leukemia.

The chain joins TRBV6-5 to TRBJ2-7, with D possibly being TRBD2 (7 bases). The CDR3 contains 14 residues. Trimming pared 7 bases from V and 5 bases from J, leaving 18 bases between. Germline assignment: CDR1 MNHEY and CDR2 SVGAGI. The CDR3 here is CASTPRAGGHEQYF. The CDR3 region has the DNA TGTGCCAGCACTCCTAGGGCCGGGGGGCACGAGCAGTACTTC.

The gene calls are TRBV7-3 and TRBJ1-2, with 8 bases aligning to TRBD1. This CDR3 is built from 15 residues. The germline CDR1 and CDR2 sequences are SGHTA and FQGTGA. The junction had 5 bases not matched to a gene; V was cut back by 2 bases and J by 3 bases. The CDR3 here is CASSLAPGQDYGYTF. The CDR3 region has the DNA TGTGCCAGCAGCTTAGCCCCGGGACAGGACTATGGCTACACCTTC.

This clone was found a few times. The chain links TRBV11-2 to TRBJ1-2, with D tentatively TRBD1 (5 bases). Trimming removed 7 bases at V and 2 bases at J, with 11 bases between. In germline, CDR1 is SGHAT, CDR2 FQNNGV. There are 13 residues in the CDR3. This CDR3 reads CASTLGGNYGYTF. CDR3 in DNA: TGTGCCAGCACCCTGGGGGGGAACTATGGCTACACCTTC. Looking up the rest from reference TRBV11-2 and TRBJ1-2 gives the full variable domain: EAGVAQSPRYKIIEKRQSVAFWCNPISGHATLYWYQQILGQGPKLLIQFQNNGVVDDSQLPKDRFSAERLKGVDSTLKIQPAKLEDSAVYLCASTLGGNYGYTFGSGTRLTVV.

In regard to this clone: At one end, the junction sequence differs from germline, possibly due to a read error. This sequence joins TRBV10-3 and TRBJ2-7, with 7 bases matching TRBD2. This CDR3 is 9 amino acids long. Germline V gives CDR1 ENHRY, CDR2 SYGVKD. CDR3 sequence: CAYILGTTF. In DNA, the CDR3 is TGTGCTTATATCCTTGGGACTACATTC.

The CDR3 DNA is TGTGCCAGCAGTTCCACAGGGGGCTTAGACAATCAGCCCCAGCATTTT. This encodes CASSSTGGLDNQPQHF. V gene TRBV28 combines with J gene TRBJ1-5, with 9 bases aligning to TRBD1. Germline assignment: CDR1 MDHEN and CDR2 SYDVKM. V shed 4 bases and J 3 bases; nucleotides not matched to a gene: 7. The CDR3 sequence is 16 residues long. The whole variable domain, remainder taken from reference TRBV28 and TRBJ1-5, is DVKVTQSSRYLVKRTGEKVFLECVQDMDHENMFWYRQDPGLGLRLIYFSYDVKMKEKGDIPEGYSVSREKKERFSLILESASTNQTSMYLCASSSTGGLDNQPQHFGDGTRLSIL.

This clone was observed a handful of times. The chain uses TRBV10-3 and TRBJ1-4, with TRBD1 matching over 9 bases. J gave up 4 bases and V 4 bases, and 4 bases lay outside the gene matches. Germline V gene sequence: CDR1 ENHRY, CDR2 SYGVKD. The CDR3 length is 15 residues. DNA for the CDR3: TGTGCCATCAGTGCAGGGACAGGGCTTAATGAAAAACTGTTTTTT. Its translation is CAISAGTGLNEKLFF.

The CDR3 coding sequence is TGTGCCACCAGCAGAGATGGGCTCTCCTACAATGAGCAGTTCTTC. This encodes CATSRDGLSYNEQFF. The chain couples TRBV15 to TRBJ2-1; D call uncertain. This CDR3 comprises 15 residues. The V and J ends lost 0 bases and 0 bases respectively, with 6 bases between them. Germline-derived CDR1 and CDR2 are LNHNV and YYDKDF (reference sequence).

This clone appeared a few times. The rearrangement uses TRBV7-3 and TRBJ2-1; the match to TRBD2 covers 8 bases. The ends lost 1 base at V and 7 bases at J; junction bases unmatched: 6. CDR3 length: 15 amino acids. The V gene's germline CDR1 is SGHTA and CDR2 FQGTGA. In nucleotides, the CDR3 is TGTGCCAGCAGCTTAATTCGCGGGGGGAGGAATGAGCAGTTCTTC. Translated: CASSLIRGGRNEQFF. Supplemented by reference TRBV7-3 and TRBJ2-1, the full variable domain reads GAGVSQTPSNKVTEKGKYVELRCDPISGHTALYWYRQSLGQGPEFLIYFQGTGAADDSGLPNDRFFAVRPEGSVSTLKIQRTERGDSAVYLCASSLIRGGRNEQFFGPGTRLTVL.

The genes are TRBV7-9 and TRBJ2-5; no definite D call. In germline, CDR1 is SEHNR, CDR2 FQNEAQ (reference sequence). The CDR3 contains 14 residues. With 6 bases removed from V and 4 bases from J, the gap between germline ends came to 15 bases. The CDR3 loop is CASSTGRQIETQYF. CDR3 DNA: TGTGCCAGCAGTACCGGTAGGCAGATAGAGACCCAGTACTTC.

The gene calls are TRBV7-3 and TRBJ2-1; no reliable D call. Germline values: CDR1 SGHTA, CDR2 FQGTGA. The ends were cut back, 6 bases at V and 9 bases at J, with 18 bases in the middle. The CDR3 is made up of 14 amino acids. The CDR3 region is CASRSTPGTIEQFF. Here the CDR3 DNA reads TGTGCCAGCAGATCAACTCCAGGCACCATTGAGCAGTTCTTC.

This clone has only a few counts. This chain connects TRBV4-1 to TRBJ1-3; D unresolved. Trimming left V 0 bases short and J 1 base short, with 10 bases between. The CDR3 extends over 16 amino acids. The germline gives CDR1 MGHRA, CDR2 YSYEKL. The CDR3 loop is CASSQEDQRSGNTIYF. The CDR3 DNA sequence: TGCGCCAGCAGCCAAGAAGACCAGAGATCTGGAAACACCATATATTTT.

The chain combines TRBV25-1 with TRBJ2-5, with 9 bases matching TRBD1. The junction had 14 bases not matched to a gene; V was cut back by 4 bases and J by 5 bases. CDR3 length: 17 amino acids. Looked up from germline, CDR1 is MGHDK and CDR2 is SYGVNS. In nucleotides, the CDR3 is TGTGCCAGCAGTGCTTCCGGGACAGGGACCTTCCGGGAGACCCAGTACTTC. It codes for CASSASGTGTFRETQYF.

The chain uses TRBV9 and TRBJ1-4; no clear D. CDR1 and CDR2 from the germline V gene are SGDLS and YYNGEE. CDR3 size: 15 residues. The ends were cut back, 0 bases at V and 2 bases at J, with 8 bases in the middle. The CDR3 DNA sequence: TGTGCCAGCAGCGTAGGGCTGGGGACTAATGAAAAACTGTTTTTT. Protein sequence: CASSVGLGTNEKLFF. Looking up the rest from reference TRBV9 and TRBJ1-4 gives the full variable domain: DSGVTQTPKHLITATGQRVTLRCSPRSGDLSVYWYQQSLDQGLQFLIQYYNGEERAKGNILERFSAQQFPDLHSELNLSSLELGDSALYFCASSVGLGTNEKLFFGSGTQLSVL.

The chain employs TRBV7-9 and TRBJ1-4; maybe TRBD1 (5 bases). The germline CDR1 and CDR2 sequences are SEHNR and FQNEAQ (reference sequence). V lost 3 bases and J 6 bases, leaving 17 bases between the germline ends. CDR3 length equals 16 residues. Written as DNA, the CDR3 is TGTGCCAGCAGCTTTGGAATTGGGACCGCGCATGAAAAACTGTTTTTT. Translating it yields CASSFGIGTAHEKLFF.

The CDR3: CASSLDAGSVFGYTF. In DNA form, the CDR3 reads TGTGCCAGCAGCTTAGACGCAGGGAGTGTGTTTGGCTACACCTTC. This chain links TRBV7-2 with TRBJ1-2; D may be TRBD1 (5 bases). The CDR3 sequence is 15 residues long. Trimming shortened V by 1 base and J by 7 bases, and 16 bases separated the two germline ends. Germline CDR1 is SGHTA and CDR2 is FQGNSA.

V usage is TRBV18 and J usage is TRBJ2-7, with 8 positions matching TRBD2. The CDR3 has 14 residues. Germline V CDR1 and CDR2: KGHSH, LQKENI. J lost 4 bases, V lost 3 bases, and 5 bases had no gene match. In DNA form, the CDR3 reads TGTGCCAGCTCACCCTACGGGGGGGTGTACGAGCAGTACTTC. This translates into CASSPYGGVYEQYF.

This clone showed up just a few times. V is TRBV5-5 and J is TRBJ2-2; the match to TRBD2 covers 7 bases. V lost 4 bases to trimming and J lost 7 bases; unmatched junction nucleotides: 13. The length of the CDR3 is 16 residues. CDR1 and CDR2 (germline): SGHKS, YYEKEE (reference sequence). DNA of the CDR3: TGTGCCAGCAGCCGCACTAGCGTCCCAAGAGTCGGGGAGCTGTTTTTT. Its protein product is CASSRTSVPRVGELFF.

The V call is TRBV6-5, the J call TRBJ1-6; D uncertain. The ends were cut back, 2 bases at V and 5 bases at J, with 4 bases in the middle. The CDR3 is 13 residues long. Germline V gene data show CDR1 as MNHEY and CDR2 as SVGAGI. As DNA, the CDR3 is TGTGCCAGCAGTTACAGTAATAATTCACCCCTCCACTTT. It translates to CASSYSNNSPLHF.

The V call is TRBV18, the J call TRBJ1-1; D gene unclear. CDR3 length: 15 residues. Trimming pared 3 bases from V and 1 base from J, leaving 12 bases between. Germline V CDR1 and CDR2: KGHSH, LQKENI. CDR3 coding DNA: TGTGCCAGCTCACCTAGCCAGTTCTCGAACACTGAAGCTTTCTTT. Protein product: CASSPSQFSNTEAFF.

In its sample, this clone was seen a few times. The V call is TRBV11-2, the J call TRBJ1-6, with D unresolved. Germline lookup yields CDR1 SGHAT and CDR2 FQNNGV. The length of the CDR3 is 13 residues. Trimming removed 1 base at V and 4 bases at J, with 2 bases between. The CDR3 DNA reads TGTGCCAGCAGCTTAGTTTATAATTCACCCCTCCACTTT. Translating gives CASSLVYNSPLHF.

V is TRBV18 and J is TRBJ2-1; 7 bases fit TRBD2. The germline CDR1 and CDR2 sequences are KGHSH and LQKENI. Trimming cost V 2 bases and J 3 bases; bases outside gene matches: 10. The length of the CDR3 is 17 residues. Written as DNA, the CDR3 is TGTGCCAGCTCACCAGGCTCTCGGGGGGAACACTACAATGAGCAGTTCTTC. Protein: CASSPGSRGEHYNEQFF.

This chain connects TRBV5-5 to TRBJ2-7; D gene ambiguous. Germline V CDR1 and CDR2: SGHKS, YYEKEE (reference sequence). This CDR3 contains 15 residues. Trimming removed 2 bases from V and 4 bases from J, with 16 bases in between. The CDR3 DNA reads TGTGCCAGCAGCTTCTCGCCCACGACCGAATACGAGCAGTACTTC. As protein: CASSFSPTTEYEQYF.

CDR3 sequence reads: CASSFDRAGYEQYF. The CDR3 bases are TGTGCCAGCAGTTTCGACAGGGCGGGCTACGAGCAGTACTTC. The chain couples TRBV6-6 to TRBJ2-7, with 7 bases identical to TRBD1. Trimming took 4 bases from V and 3 from J; bases not matched to a gene: 6. The CDR3 runs 14 residues. Germline CDR1 MNHNY, CDR2 SVGAGI (reference sequence).

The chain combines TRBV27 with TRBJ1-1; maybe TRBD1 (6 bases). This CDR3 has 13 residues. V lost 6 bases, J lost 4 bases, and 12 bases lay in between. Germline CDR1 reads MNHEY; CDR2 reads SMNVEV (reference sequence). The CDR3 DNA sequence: TGTGCCAGCAGAGCAGAGGGGGGCACTGAAGCTTTCTTT. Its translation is CASRAEGGTEAFF.

The CDR3 is CASRERGDRNTIYF. The CDR3 DNA reads TGTGCCAGTAGAGAGCGGGGGGACCGAAACACCATATATTTT. The chain employs TRBV19 and TRBJ1-3; TRBD1 might be the D (5 bases). Trimming removed 6 bases at V and 5 bases at J, with 14 bases between. The germline gives CDR1 LNHDA, CDR2 SQIVND (reference sequence). CDR3 length: 14 residues. Using reference TRBV19 and TRBJ1-3 for the parts outside the CDR3, the full variable domain is DGGITQSPKYLFRKEGQNVTLSCEQNLNHDAMYWYRQDPGQGLRLIYYSQIVNDFQKGDIAEGYSVSREKKESFPLTVTSAQKNPTAFYLCASRERGDRNTIYFGEGSWLTVV.

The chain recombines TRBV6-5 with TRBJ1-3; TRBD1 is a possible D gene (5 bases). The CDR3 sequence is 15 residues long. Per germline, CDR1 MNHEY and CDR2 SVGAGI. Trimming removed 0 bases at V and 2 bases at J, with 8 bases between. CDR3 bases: TGTGCCAGCAGTTACTCTCCCAGGGCTGGAAACACCATATATTTT. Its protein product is CASSYSPRAGNTIYF.

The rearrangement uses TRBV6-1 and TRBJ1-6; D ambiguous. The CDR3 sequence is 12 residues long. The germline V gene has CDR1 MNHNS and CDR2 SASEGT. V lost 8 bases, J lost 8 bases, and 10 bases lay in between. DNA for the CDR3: TGTGCCAGCGGTCCTGGTTATTCACCCCTCCACTTT. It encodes CASGPGYSPLHF.

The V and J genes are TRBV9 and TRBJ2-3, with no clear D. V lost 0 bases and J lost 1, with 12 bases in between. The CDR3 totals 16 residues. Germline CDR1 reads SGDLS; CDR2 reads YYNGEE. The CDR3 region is CASSVGSGPGTDTQYF. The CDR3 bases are TGTGCCAGCAGCGTAGGTTCTGGACCCGGCACAGATACGCAGTATTTT. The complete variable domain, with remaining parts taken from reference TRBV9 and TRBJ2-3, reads DSGVTQTPKHLITATGQRVTLRCSPRSGDLSVYWYQQSLDQGLQFLIQYYNGEERAKGNILERFSAQQFPDLHSELNLSSLELGDSALYFCASSVGSGPGTDTQYFGPGTRLTVL.

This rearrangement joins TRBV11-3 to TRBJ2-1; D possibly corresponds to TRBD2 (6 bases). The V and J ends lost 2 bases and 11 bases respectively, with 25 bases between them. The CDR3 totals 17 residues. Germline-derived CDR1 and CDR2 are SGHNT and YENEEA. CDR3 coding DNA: TGTGCCAGCAGCTTAAAGGTAGCCGGAGGGCATTTGTCAAAGCAGTTCTTC. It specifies CASSLKVAGGHLSKQFF.

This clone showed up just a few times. CDR3 residues: CASSEGQGAADTQYF. CDR3 bases: TGTGCCAGCAGTGAGGGACAGGGGGCCGCAGATACGCAGTATTTT. This chain joins TRBV6-4 and TRBJ2-3; 12 bases map to TRBD1. The CDR3 contains 15 residues. V was clipped by 3 bases and J by 4 bases; unmatched bases: 2. CDR1 is MRHNA and CDR2 is SNTAGT in the germline V gene.

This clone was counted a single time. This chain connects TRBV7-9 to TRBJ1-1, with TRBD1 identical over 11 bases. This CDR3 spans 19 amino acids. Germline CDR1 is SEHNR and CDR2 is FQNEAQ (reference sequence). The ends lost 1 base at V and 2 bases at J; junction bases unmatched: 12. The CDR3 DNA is TGTGCCAGCAGCTTAGTGTATTCAAGGAGGACAGGGGGCAACACTGAAGCTTTCTTT. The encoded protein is CASSLVYSRRTGGNTEAFF.

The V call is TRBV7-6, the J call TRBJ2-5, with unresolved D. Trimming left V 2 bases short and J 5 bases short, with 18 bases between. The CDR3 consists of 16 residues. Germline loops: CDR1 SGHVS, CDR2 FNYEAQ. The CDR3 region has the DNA TGTGCCAGCAGCTTAAGGGTCAGTGTAGCTCCCGAGACCCAGTACTTC. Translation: CASSLRVSVAPETQYF.